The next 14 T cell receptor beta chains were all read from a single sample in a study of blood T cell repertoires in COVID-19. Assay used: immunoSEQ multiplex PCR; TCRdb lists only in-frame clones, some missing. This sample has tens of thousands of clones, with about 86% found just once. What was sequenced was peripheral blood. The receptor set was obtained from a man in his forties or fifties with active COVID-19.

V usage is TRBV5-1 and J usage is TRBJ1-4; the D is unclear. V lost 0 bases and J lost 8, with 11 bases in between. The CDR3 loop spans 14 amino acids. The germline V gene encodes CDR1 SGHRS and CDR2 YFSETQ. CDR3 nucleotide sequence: TGCGCCAGCAGCTTGGGTGGAGGAGGCGAAAAACTGTTTTTT. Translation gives CASSLGGGGEKLFF.

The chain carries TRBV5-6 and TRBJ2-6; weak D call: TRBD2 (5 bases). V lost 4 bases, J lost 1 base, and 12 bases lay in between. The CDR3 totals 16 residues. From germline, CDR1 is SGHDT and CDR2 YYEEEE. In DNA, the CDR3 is TGTGCCAGCAGCCTACTAGGATGGTCTGGGGCCAACGTCCTGACTTTC. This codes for CASSLLGWSGANVLTF.

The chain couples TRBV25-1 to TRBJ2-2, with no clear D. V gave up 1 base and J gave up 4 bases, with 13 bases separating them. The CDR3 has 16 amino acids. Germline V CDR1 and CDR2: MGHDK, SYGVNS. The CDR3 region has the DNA TGTGCCAGCAGTGAATCAACAGAATTTTCCACCGGGGAGCTGTTTTTT. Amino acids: CASSESTEFSTGELFF.

CDR3 sequence: CASSAWTGGMNTEAFF. The CDR3 DNA reads as TGTGCCAGCAGCGCGTGGACAGGGGGGATGAACACTGAAGCTTTCTTT. The chain couples TRBV5-8 to TRBJ1-1, with 10 bases that match TRBD1. The CDR3 contains 16 residues. Germline loops: CDR1 SGHTS, CDR2 YDEGEE. Trimming cost V 4 bases and J 0 bases; bases outside gene matches: 6.

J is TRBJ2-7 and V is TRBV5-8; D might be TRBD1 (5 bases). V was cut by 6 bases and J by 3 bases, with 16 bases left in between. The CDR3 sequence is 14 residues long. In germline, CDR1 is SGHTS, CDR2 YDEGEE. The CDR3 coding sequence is TGTGCCAGCACCTTAAGGGGCAGCTACTACGAGCAGTACTTC. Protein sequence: CASTLRGSYYEQYF.

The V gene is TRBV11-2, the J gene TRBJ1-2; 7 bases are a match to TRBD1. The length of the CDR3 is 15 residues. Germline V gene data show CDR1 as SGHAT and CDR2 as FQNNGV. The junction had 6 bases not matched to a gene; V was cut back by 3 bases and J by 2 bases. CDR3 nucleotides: TGTGCCAGCAGCTTGGCCAGGACAGGAAACTATGGCTACACCTTC. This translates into CASSLARTGNYGYTF.

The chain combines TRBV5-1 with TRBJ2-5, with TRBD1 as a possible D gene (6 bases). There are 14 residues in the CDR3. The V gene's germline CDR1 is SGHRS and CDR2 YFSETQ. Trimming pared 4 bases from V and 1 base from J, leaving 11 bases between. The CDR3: CASSTGSGQETQYF. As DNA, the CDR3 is TGCGCCAGCAGCACAGGGAGCGGCCAAGAGACCCAGTACTTC.

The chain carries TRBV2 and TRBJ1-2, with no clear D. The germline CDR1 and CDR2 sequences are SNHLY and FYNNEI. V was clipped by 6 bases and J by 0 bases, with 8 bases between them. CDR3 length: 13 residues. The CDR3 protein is CASSNGANYGYTF. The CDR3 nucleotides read TGTGCCAGCAGCAACGGAGCTAACTATGGCTACACCTTC.

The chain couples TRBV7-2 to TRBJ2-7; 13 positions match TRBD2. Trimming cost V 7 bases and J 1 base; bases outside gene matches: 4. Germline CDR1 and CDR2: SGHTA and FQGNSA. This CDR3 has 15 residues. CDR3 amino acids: CASTLGLAGSYEQYF. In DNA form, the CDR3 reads TGTGCCAGCACCCTGGGACTAGCGGGGTCCTACGAGCAGTACTTC.

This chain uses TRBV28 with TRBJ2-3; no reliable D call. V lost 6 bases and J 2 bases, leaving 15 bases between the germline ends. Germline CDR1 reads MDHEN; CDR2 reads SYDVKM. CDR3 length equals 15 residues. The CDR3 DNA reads TGTGCCAGCAGCACATACACCACGTACACAGATACGCAGTATTTT. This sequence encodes CASSTYTTYTDTQYF.

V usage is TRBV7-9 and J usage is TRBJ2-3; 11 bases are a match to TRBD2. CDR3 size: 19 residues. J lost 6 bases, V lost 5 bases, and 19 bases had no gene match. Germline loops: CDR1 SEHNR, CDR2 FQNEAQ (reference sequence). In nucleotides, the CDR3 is TGTGCCAGCAGCCTAGATTCTGGGCTAGCGGGGGGCCCGCGGGATACGCAGTATTTT. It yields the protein CASSLDSGLAGGPRDTQYF.

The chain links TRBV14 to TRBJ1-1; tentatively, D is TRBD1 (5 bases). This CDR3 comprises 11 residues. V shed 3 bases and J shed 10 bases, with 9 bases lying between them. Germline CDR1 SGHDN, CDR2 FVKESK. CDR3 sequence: CASSQGRGAFF. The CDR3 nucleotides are TGTGCCAGCAGCCAGGGGCGAGGAGCTTTCTTT.

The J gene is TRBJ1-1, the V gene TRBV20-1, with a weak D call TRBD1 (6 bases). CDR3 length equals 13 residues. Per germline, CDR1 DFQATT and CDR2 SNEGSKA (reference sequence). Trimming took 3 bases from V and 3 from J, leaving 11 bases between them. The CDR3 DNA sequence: TGCAGTGCTAGTACAGGGAGGGACACTGAAGCTTTCTTT. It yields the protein CSASTGRDTEAFF.

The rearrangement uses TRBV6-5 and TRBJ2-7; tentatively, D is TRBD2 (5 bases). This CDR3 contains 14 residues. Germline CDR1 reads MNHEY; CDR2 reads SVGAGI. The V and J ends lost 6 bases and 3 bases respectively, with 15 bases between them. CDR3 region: CASSPALAGYEQYF. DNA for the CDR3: TGTGCCAGCAGCCCGGCCCTGGCGGGCTACGAGCAGTACTTC.